A selection of T cell receptor beta chains follows, all from one sample in a study of blood T cells in healthy people across ages. Each CDR3 protein is one row after TCRdb ran MiXCR on the 5' RACE reads. The profile covers about 1.7 million distinct CDR3 sequences, with roughly 30% appearing a single time and more than 6% taken by the ten largest. The sample consisted of blood. These receptors all stem from a woman aged 30 to 39 in good health. The CDR3 runs from the conserved cysteine through the conserved F or W.

v_call cdr3_aa
TRBV28 CASSFRRNEKLFF
TRBV7-2 CASRGGRWEETQYF
TRBV20-1 CSVWTSGGRGAKNIQYF
TRBV24-1 CATSDSWGGEQYF
TRBV20-1 CSASPLAGGYEQYF
TRBV24-1 CATTESYEQYF
TRBV6-1 CASSEGSASGANVLTF
TRBV27 CASSLGPYSGGFYEQFF
TRBV5-5 CASSLDSGYDYGYTF
TRBV24-1 CATSAPNQETQFF
TRBV20-1 CSASDPPEQFF
TRBV5-5 CASSNLGQGYGYTF
TRBV6-5 CASVSGATTDTQYF
TRBV5-1 CASTMDGNSPLHF
TRBV28 CASSSQRTRKNIQYF
TRBV29-1 CSVSAGLTYEQYF
TRBV7-6 CASSLGGRFDEQFF
TRBV7-9 CASSLAREVEYGYTF
TRBV10-3 CAISGDRRDGYTF
TRBV29-1 CSAQWGNQPQHF
TRBV7-9 CASSLASGTRDEQFF
TRBV4-3 CASSPRVGGQGYNEQFF
TRBV20-1 CSARGGTSGRSSYEQYF
TRBV7-3 CACSPLGYNEQYF
TRBV4-3 CASSQDGPVFDQPQHF
TRBV5-1 CASSLGSVTYEQYF
TRBV29-1 CGVPDPRTQYF
TRBV6-1 CASRKDRVKRKTGELFF
TRBV12-5 CASGPLAGGGNQPQHF
TRBV5-1 CASSSRGLGVNEQFF
TRBV11-1 CASSNPDRVNTEAFF
TRBV12-3/TRBV12-4 CASSLSSGIQETQYF
TRBV20-1 CSALGLAAFNEQFF
TRBV24-1 CATGIPQGNEQFF
TRBV5-1 CASSSTGADYEQYF
TRBV5-1 CASRTGTSEVETQYF
TRBV12-3/TRBV12-4 CASGGPNRGRDEQYF
TRBV5-1 CASSLGGTTYEQYF
TRBV7-2 CASNTARQGIVGRAYNEQFF
TRBV7-9 CASSLGSGNTIYF
TRBV25-1 CAGSTEEGRGRGVSKNIQYF